This TCR beta chain appears in the sequencing data of a study of metastatic and nonmetastatic thyroid tumors. Background on the study: Blood and tumor or nodule tissue repertoires from malignant and benign thyroid patients were compared. Study results and caveats: In both blood and tumor samples, TCR beta diversity was reported significantly higher for malignant than benign nodules.

Patients were all untreated before their thyroid surgery. Trimming cost V 5 bases and J 0 bases, with 11 bases left between them. Germline CDR1 and CDR2: DFQATT and SNEGSKA (reference sequence). This CDR3 spans 14 amino acids. This clone was recorded at least ten times. Its antigen is not known. In the original processing: CDR3 was compared across clinicopathological groups, and the resulting differences were used to build a distant-metastasis classifier for papillary thyroid cancer. Using MiXCR, TCRdb re-called clones from the PCR reads. The V and J calls were not made by the authors but by TCRdb's processing. The profile shows about 35,000 clones, roughly 29% of them singletons.

The chain combines TRBV20-1 with TRBJ1-5; weak D call: TRBD1 (6 bases). The specimen sequenced was blood. This TCR was recovered from a female donor with papillary thyroid cancer or a benign thyroid nodule (not recorded which). Some clones in this sample may be carry-over from other donors' samples. The CDR3 DNA sequence: TGCAGTGCTCAGCGGACAGATAGCAATCAGCCCCAGCATTTT. This gives the protein CSAQRTDSNQPQHF.